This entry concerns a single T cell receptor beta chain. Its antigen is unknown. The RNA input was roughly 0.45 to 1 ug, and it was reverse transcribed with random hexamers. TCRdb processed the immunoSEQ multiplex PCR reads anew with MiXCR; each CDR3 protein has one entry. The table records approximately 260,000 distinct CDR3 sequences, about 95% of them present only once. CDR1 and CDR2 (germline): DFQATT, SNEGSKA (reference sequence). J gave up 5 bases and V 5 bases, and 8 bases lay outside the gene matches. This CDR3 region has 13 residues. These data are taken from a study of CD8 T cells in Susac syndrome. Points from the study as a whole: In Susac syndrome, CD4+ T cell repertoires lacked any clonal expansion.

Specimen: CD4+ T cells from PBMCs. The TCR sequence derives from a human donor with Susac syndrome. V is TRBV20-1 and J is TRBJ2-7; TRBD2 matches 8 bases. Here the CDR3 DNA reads TGCAGTGCTGAACGAGCGGGAGCCGACGAGCAGTACTTC. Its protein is CSAERAGADEQYF.